This T cell receptor beta chain was captured by sequencing in a study of T-cell memory formation after mild COVID-19. Looking at the study overall: The two donors had largely donor-specific TCR clusters.

TCRdb recomputed calls from the 5' RACE reads with MiXCR, one row per CDR3 protein. The data show some 350,000 distinct CDR3 sequences, with more than 15% seen just once and around 20% held by the top ten. Study-wide results and caveats: Contracting clones localized mainly to CM and EM when CD4+ and mainly to EMRA when CD8+. Memory from before infection featured some responding clones, which suggests cross-reactive memory joined. Nothing confirmed that second-wave clones peaking on day 37 were specific for SARS-CoV-2.

The V end lost 5 bases, the J end lost 3 bases, and 11 bases lay between the germline ends. The CDR3 runs to 13 residues. CDR1 and CDR2 from the germline V gene are DFQATT and SNEGSKA (reference sequence). Points on this clonotype: Its antigen is still unknown.

The sequencing input was PBMCs or a T cell subset sorted from them (not recorded which). This chain connects TRBV20-1 to TRBJ1-5; D possibly corresponds to TRBD1 (6 bases). This clonotype was obtained from a young man who had mild COVID-19 (a few samples of this study predate the infection). Cell type and time point are not known. The CDR3 DNA reads as TGCAGTGCTGCCTGGACAGTCAATCAGCCCCAGCATTTT. It encodes CSAAWTVNQPQHF.